One and the same sample provided the 27 T cell receptor beta chains below, sequenced in a study of T cells after yellow fever vaccination. TCRdb re-called the 5' RACE reads with MiXCR, one entry per CDR3 protein. The table includes 60,000 to 75,000 distinct CDR3 sequences, 6.5% detected once. Sequences were derived from CD8+ T cells sorted from PBMCs, sampled around 45 days after the first yellow fever vaccination. All receptors come from a man aged 18 to 29 who received the YFV17D yellow fever vaccine.

This clonotype came up many times. The chain uses TRBV6-5 and TRBJ2-7, with D unresolved. The germline V and J ends were trimmed by 1 base and 3 bases, with 10 bases remaining between them. CDR1 is MNHEY, CDR2 SVGAGI, per germline. The CDR3 totals 14 residues. CDR3 bases: TGTGCCAGCAGTTACTACCCACGCTTCTACGAGCAGTACTTC. Protein product: CASSYYPRFYEQYF.

The chain recombines TRBV5-1 with TRBJ2-1; a weak D match, TRBD1 (5 bases). Deletions cut 3 bases from V and 7 bases from J, with 8 bases between. The CDR3 is 12 amino acids. The germline CDR1 and CDR2 sequences are SGHRS and YFSETQ. In DNA, the CDR3 is TGCGCCAGCAGCTCCAGGGTAAATGAGCAGTTCTTC. Translated: CASSSRVNEQFF.

This clonotype was picked up a small number of times. This chain links TRBV13 with TRBJ1-2; D gene ambiguous. Germline V gene lookup returns CDR1 PRHDT and CDR2 FYEKMQ (reference sequence). V gave up 5 bases and J gave up 4 bases, with 17 bases separating them. This CDR3 is built from 15 residues. The CDR3 DNA is TGTGCCAGCAGCAAACGCGACCTGACGGGCTATGGCTACACCTTC. Translated: CASSKRDLTGYGYTF.

This clonotype came up many times. The rearrangement uses TRBV30 and TRBJ1-3, with D possibly TRBD1 on 5 matching bases. This CDR3 contains 12 residues. Germline assignment: CDR1 GTSNPN and CDR2 SVGIG (reference sequence). The V and J ends lost 3 bases and 9 bases respectively, with 12 bases between them. The CDR3 region has the DNA TGTGCCTGGAGCCCCCCCGGGACCACCATATATTTT. Translating it yields CAWSPPGTTIYF.

The table lists this clonotype with many counts. The chain combines TRBV5-6 with TRBJ2-5; tentatively, D is TRBD2 (6 bases). The CDR3 contains 14 residues. CDR1 is SGHDT and CDR2 is YYEEEE in the germline V gene. V lost 0 bases to trimming and J lost 5 bases, with 11 bases between them. CDR3 sequence: CASSLARGRETQYF. CDR3 bases: TGTGCCAGCAGCTTGGCCCGAGGGAGGGAGACCCAGTACTTC. Supplemented by reference TRBV5-6 and TRBJ2-5, the full variable domain reads DAGVTQSPTHLIKTRGQQVTLRCSPKSGHDTVSWYQQALGQGPQFIFQYYEEEERQRGNFPDRFSGHQFPNYSSELNVNALLLGDSALYLCASSLARGRETQYFGPGTRLLVL.

This clonotype was counted between two and nine times. V usage is TRBV11-2 and J usage is TRBJ1-1; D may be TRBD1 (6 bases). This CDR3 has 15 residues. Germline values: CDR1 SGHAT, CDR2 FQNNGV. V lost 1 base to trimming and J lost 2 bases, with 11 bases between them. CDR3 in DNA: TGTGCCAGCAGCTTAGTGGGGGGGGCAAACACTGAAGCTTTCTTT. Amino acids: CASSLVGGANTEAFF.

There are many counts of this clonotype. This chain joins TRBV5-1 and TRBJ2-3; 12 bases match TRBD2. Trimming removed 1 base from V and 0 bases from J; junction bases left unmatched: 9. The CDR3 is 19 residues long. The germline gives CDR1 SGHRS, CDR2 YFSETQ. CDR3 region: CASSLNRLAGAYSTDTQYF. The CDR3 bases are TGCGCCAGCAGCTTGAACCGACTAGCGGGAGCTTACAGCACAGATACGCAGTATTTT.

The sample holds many counts of this clonotype. J is TRBJ1-5 and V is TRBV7-8; D is unresolved. The ends were cut back, 1 base at V and 7 bases at J, with 5 bases in the middle. CDR1 and CDR2 (germline): SGHVS, FQNEAQ. CDR3 length: 12 amino acids. CDR3 in DNA: TGTGCCAGCAGCTTAGGTTGGCAGCCCCAGCATTTT. This gives the protein CASSLGWQPQHF. Looking up the rest from reference TRBV7-8 and TRBJ1-5 gives the full variable domain: GAGVSQSPRYKVAKRGQDVALRCDPISGHVSLFWYQQALGQGPEFLTYFQNEAQLDKSGLPSDRFFAERPEGSVSTLKIQRTQQEDSAVYLCASSLGWQPQHFGDGTRLSIL.

This clonotype was counted many times. V and J are TRBV6-4 and TRBJ2-1; 10 bases are shared with TRBD2. Germline V gives CDR1 MRHNA, CDR2 SNTAGT. The CDR3 consists of 14 residues. V gave up 0 bases and J gave up 9 bases; unmatched junction bases: 2. The CDR3 DNA reads TGTGCCAGCAGTGACTCTAGCGGGGGGATTGAGCAGTTCTTC. It translates to CASSDSSGGIEQFF.

This clonotype was recorded many times. The V gene is TRBV28, the J gene TRBJ1-1, with D perhaps matching TRBD1 (5 bases). Between the trimmed V and J ends, which lost 2 bases and 1 base, there was a span of 14 bases. Germline assignment: CDR1 MDHEN and CDR2 SYDVKM. This CDR3 is 16 amino acids long. The CDR3 protein is CASSLGQVGQNTEAFF. CDR3 DNA: TGTGCCAGCAGTTTAGGCCAGGTAGGACAGAACACTGAAGCTTTCTTT.

This clonotype was picked up a small number of times. The genes are TRBV4-2 and TRBJ1-1; weak D call: TRBD1 (5 bases). Trimming pared 0 bases from V and 5 bases from J, leaving 13 bases between. The CDR3 spans 15 residues. CDR1 is LGHNA and CDR2 is YNFKEQ in the germline V gene. CDR3 loop: CASSQEERGGTEAFF. For the CDR3, the DNA is TGTGCCAGCAGCCAAGAGGAGAGGGGAGGGACTGAAGCTTTCTTT.

In this sample, this clonotype turned up many times. The V gene is TRBV5-1, the J gene TRBJ2-7, with D perhaps matching TRBD2 (5 bases). Germline values: CDR1 SGHRS, CDR2 YFSETQ. CDR3 length: 14 amino acids. V was pared by 4 bases and J by 3 bases, with 14 bases between. The CDR3 DNA reads as TGCGCCAGCAGCGCCAGAGCCGGGGACTACGAGCAGTACGTC. Translation gives CASSARAGDYEQYV.

There are many counts of this clonotype. The CDR3, as DNA: TGTGCCACCGCCAGCGCCATGAACACTGAAGCTTTCTTT. This encodes CATASAMNTEAFF. The rearrangement joins TRBV15 to TRBJ1-1, with D uncertain. V lost 8 bases, J lost 0 bases, and 10 bases lay in between. This CDR3 is 13 amino acids long. Germline lookup yields CDR1 LNHNV and CDR2 YYDKDF (reference sequence). The full variable domain, its missing parts supplied by reference TRBV15 and TRBJ1-1, is DAMVIQNPRYQVTQFGKPVTLSCSQTLNHNVMYWYQQKSSQAPKLLFHYYDKDFNNEADTPDNFQSRRPNTSFCFLDIRSPGLGDTAMYLCATASAMNTEAFFGQGTRLTVV.

This clonotype was seen ten or more times. CDR3 protein: CASRTTGKTEAFF. Written as DNA, the CDR3 is TGTGCCAGCAGAACTACAGGGAAGACTGAAGCTTTCTTT. The V gene is TRBV7-9, the J gene TRBJ1-1; possibly TRBD1 for D (6 bases). This CDR3 is built from 13 residues. V was trimmed by 6 bases and J by 5 bases, leaving 13 bases between them. Germline V CDR1 and CDR2: SEHNR, FQNEAQ (reference sequence). Looking up the rest from reference TRBV7-9 and TRBJ1-1 gives the full variable domain: DTGVSQNPRHKITKRGQNVTFRCDPISEHNRLYWYRQTLGQGPEFLTYFQNEAQLEKSRLLSDRFSAERPKGSFSTLEIQRTEQGDSAMYLCASRTTGKTEAFFGQGTRLTVV.

A few counts support this clonotype. This chain links TRBV12-3 or TRBV12-4 with TRBJ1-5; D uncertain. Trimming took off 4 bases at V and 3 bases at J, with 16 bases between the two ends. The CDR3 contains 16 residues. The CDR3 loop is CASSSAGIHYNQPQHF. In DNA form, the CDR3 reads TGTGCCAGCAGTTCCGCGGGGATTCATTACAATCAGCCCCAGCATTTT.

This clonotype was detected many times. The V call is TRBV24-1, the J call TRBJ1-5; D unresolved. V lost 9 bases and J lost 0, with 11 bases in between. Looked up from germline, CDR1 is KGHDR and CDR2 is SFDVKD. CDR3 size: 14 residues. CDR3 DNA: TGTGCCACCTCGAGATCCGGTAGCAATCAGCCCCAGCATTTT. It codes for CATSRSGSNQPQHF.

The chain is built from TRBV6-4 and TRBJ1-1; D possibly corresponds to TRBD1 (5 bases). Germline CDR1 is MRHNA and CDR2 is SNTAGT. V was trimmed by 3 bases and J by 1 base, leaving 6 bases between them. The CDR3 extends over 13 amino acids. CDR3 residues: CASSERGNTEAFF. The DNA of the CDR3 is TGTGCCAGCAGTGAAAGGGGGAACACTGAAGCTTTCTTT.

V is TRBV6-1 and J is TRBJ2-1; TRBD2 aligns across 11 bases. Germline V gives CDR1 MNHNS, CDR2 SASEGT. V shed 3 bases and J 6 bases; nucleotides not matched to a gene: 1. The CDR3 is 14 amino acids. CDR3 nucleotides: TGTGCCAGCAGTGATAGCGGGGGGGCCAATGAGCAGTTCTTC. It codes for CASSDSGGANEQFF.

This clonotype was seen only a few times. The rearrangement uses TRBV4-3 and TRBJ1-1, with D maybe TRBD1 (6 bases). V was pared by 1 base and J by 0 bases, with 15 bases between. CDR1 LGHNA and CDR2 YSLEER come from the germline V gene. The CDR3 length is 17 residues. CDR3 nucleotides: TGCGCCAGCAGCCAAGGGGGGCAGGGACTTATGAACACTGAAGCTTTCTTT. Amino acid sequence: CASSQGGQGLMNTEAFF.

The rearrangement uses TRBV27 and TRBJ2-7; D possibly uses TRBD1 or TRBD2 (5 bases each). CDR3 length: 13 residues. Germline V gives CDR1 MNHEY, CDR2 SMNVEV (reference sequence). The V gene lost 4 bases and the J gene lost 7 bases, with 14 bases spanning the gap. CDR3 sequence reads: CASSSRAGYEQYV. The CDR3, as DNA: TGTGCCAGCAGTTCGAGGGCAGGGTATGAGCAGTACGTC.

Notes on this clonotype: A read error may account for a junction end that differs from germline. V usage is TRBV7-9 and J usage is TRBJ2-5; 9 bases align to TRBD2. The CDR3 spans 15 residues. Germline V gives CDR1 SEHNR, CDR2 FQNEAQ (reference sequence). CDR3 sequence reads: CASNQAGGVAETLYF. CDR3 nucleotide sequence: TGTGCCAGCAACCAAGCGGGGGGAGTGGCAGAGACCCTGTACTTC. Looking up the rest from reference TRBV7-9 and TRBJ2-5 gives the full variable domain: DTGVSQNPRHKITKRGQNVTFRCDPISEHNRLYWYRQTLGQGPEFLTYFQNEAQLEKSRLLSDRFSAERPKGSFSTLEIQRTEQGDSAMYLCASNQAGGVAETLYFGPGTRLLVL.

The V gene is TRBV5-4, the J gene TRBJ2-4; 8 bases are a match to TRBD2. V was pared by 0 bases and J by 0 bases, with 5 bases of the junction left unmatched. The CDR3 runs to 17 residues. Germline V gene lookup returns CDR1 SGHNT and CDR2 YYREEE (reference sequence). The chain's CDR3 is CASSLVGLGIAKNIQYF. The CDR3 bases are TGTGCCAGCAGCTTGGTGGGACTAGGGATAGCCAAAAACATTCAGTACTTC.

This clonotype was seen ten or more times. The chain couples TRBV11-2 to TRBJ2-3, with a tentative D call TRBD2 (6 bases). The germline V gene has CDR1 SGHAT and CDR2 FQNNGV. V shed 0 bases and J shed 2 bases, with 18 bases lying between them. The length of the CDR3 is 18 residues. In nucleotides, the CDR3 is TGTGCCAGCAGCTTAGATTGGGAGGCGGAGACTTTCACAGATACGCAGTATTTT. This sequence encodes CASSLDWEAETFTDTQYF.

This clonotype was seen at least ten times. V usage is TRBV4-3 and J usage is TRBJ1-3; perhaps TRBD1 as D (6 bases). V was pared by 4 bases and J by 4 bases, with 11 bases between. This CDR3 has 14 amino acids. CDR1 and CDR2 from the germline V gene are LGHNA and YSLEER. CDR3 DNA sequence: TGCGCCAGCAGCCGCGTGGGGGCCGGAAACACCATATATTTT. It yields the protein CASSRVGAGNTIYF.

The table lists this clonotype with many counts. The J gene is TRBJ2-2, the V gene TRBV6-2 or TRBV6-3; D is unclear. The CDR3 contains 13 residues. V was cut by 4 bases and J by 2 bases, with 5 bases left in between. The germline V gene has CDR1 MNHEY and CDR2 SVGEGT. CDR3 sequence reads: CASSSSNTGELFF. The CDR3 DNA reads as TGTGCCAGCAGTTCGAGCAACACCGGGGAGCTGTTTTTT.

This clonotype was seen repeatedly, ten times or more. This sequence joins TRBV7-6 and TRBJ1-1; D remains ambiguous. Looked up from germline, CDR1 is SGHVS and CDR2 is FNYEAQ. V lost 0 bases, J lost 1 base, and 3 bases lay in between. The CDR3 loop spans 13 amino acids. CDR3 bases: TGTGCCAGCAGCTTAGCACCGAACACTGAAGCTTTCTTT. It specifies CASSLAPNTEAFF.

This clonotype has ten or more counts. J is TRBJ2-7 and V is TRBV12-3 or TRBV12-4; TRBD2 matches 9 bases. The V and J ends lost 5 bases and 7 bases, in that order; junction bases with no gene match: 12. The CDR3 is 15 residues long. The CDR3 protein is CASSPSGAYSWEQYF. The DNA of the CDR3 is TGTGCCAGCAGTCCTAGCGGGGCATACTCGTGGGAGCAGTACTTC.